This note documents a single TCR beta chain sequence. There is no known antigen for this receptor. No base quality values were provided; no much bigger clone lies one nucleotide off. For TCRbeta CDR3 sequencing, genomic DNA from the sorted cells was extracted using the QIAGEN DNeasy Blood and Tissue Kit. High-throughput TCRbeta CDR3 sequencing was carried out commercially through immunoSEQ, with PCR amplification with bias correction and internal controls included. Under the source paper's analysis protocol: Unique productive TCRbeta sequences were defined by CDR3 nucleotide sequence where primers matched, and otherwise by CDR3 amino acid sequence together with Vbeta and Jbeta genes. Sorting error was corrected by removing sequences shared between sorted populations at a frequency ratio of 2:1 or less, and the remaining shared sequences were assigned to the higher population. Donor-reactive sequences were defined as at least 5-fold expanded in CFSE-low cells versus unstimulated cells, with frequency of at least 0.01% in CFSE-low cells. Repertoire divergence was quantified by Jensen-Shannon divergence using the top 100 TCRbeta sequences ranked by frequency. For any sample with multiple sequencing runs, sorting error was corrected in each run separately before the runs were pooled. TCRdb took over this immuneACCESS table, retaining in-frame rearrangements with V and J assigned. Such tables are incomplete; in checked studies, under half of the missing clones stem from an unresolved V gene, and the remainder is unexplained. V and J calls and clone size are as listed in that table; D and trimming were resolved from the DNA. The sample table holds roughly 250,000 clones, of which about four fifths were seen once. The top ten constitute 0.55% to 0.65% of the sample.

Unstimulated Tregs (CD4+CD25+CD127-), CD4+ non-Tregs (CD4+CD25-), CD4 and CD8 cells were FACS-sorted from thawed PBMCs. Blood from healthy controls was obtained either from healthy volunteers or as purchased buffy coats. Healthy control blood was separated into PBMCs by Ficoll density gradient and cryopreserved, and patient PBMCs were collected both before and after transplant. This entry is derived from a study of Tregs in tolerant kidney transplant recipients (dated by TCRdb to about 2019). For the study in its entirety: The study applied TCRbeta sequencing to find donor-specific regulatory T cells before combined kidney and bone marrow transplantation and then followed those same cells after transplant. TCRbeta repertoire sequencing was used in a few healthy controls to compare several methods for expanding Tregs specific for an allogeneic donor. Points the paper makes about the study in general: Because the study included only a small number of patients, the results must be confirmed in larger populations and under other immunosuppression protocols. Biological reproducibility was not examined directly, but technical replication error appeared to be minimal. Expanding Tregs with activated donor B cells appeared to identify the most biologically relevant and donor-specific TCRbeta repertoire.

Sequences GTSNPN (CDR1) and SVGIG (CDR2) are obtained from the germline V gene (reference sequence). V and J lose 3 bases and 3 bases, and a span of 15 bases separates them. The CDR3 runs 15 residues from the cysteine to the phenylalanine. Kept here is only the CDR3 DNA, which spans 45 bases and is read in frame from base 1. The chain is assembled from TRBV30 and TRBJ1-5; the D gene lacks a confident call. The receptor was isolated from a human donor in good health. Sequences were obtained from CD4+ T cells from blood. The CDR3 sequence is CAWSFSGSVNQPQHF. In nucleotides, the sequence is TGTGCCTGGAGCTTTTCCGGGTCCGTCAATCAGCCCCAGCATTTT.